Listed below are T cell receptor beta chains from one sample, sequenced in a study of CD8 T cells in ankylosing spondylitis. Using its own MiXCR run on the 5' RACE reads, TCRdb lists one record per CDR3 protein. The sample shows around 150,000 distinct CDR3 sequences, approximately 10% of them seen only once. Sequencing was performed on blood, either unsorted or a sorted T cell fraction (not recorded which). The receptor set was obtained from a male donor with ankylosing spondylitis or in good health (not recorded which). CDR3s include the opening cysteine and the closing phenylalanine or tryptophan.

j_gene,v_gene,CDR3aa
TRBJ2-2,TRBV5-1,CASSLLTGPTGELFF
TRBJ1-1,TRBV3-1,CASSQEGTWTEAFF
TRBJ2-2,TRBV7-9,CASSQGTAYLFF
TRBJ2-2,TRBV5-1,CASTTEEGTGELFF
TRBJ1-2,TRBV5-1,CASSPSTGQGYTF
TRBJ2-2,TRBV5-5,CASSPGGTGELFF
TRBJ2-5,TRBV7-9,CASSPSTPPQTQYF
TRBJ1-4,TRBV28,CASSRRTTNEKLFF
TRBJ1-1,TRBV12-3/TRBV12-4,CASSLIGTEAFF
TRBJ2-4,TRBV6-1,CASTSPMGGDKGIQYF
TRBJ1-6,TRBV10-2,CASSRDRSATPLHF
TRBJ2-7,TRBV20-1,CSAGQLRGASSYEQYF
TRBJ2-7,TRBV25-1,CASSDRGYYEQYF
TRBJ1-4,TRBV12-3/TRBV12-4,CASSQAGSEKLFF
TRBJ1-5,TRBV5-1,CASSYDRPYQPQHF
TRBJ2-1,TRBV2,CASSEYVSYNEQFF
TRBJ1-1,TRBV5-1,CASSLTGVTEAFF
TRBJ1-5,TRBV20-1,CSASWGLDQPQHF
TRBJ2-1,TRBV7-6,CASSLRTGGIGEQFF
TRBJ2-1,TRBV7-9,CASSLGLLDHEQFF
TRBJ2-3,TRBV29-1,CSVYQGAADTQYF
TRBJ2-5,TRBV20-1,CSARGTGGDRDQYF
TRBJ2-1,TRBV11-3,CASSLDATSGGYNEQFF